Each of the 32 T cell receptor beta chains below was sequenced from the same sample in a study of T cell clonality in common variable immunodeficiency. Assay: immunoSEQ multiplex PCR; the TCRdb copy retains only in-frame clones and omits some. The repertoire consists of 35,000 or so clones, none detected only once. The sequenced sample consisted of peripheral blood mononuclear cells. The receptors stem from a person aged 18-70 years in good health.

This clone has a count of ten or more. Sequencing ends 3 residues short of the CDR3 end; the germline J gene provides the rest. The chain recombines TRBV19 with TRBJ2-7, with a possible D match to TRBD2 (6 bases). The germline gives CDR1 LNHDA, CDR2 SQIVND (reference sequence). V was pared by 7 bases and J by 6 bases, with 19 bases between. This CDR3 comprises 14 residues. CDR3: CASTPRLREGEQYF. Incomplete CDR3 DNA: TGTGCCAGTACCCCTCGGCTGCGGGAAGGCGAG.

This clone was observed at least ten times. The read comes to an end 3 residues before the CDR3 does, leaving the germline J gene to fill in the end. The chain carries TRBV29-1 and TRBJ1-1, with 8 bases lining up with TRBD1. V shed 2 bases, J shed 5 bases, and the junction held 7 bases outside the gene matches. The CDR3 is 14 amino acids. Germline CDR1 is SQVTM and CDR2 is ANQGSEA. CDR3 DNA (partial): TGCAGCGTTGAACAGGGGGCGATGGGGACTGAA. Encoded protein: CSVEQGAMGTE. The full CDR3 protein is CSVEQGAMGTEAFF.

This clone was counted many times. The read terminates 3 residues before the CDR3 end, so the remaining end is supplied by the germline J gene. The rearrangement uses TRBV4-1 and TRBJ2-1; TRBD1 agrees at 10 bases. Germline V gene data show CDR1 as MGHRA and CDR2 as YSYEKL. The CDR3 length is 15 residues. The junction had 5 bases not matched to a gene; V was cut back by 3 bases and J by 6 bases. CDR3 bases read: TGCGCCAGCAGCCAGGGACAGGGGCCTCTCAATGAG. Its protein product is CASSQGQGPLNE. The CDR3 in its entirety is CASSQGQGPLNEQFF.

This clone came up a few times. The read finishes 3 residues shy of the CDR3 end, and the germline J gene is used to complete it. V and J are TRBV7-2 and TRBJ2-1, with 7 bases matching TRBD1. CDR3 length: 17 residues. Germline lookup yields CDR1 SGHTA and CDR2 FQGNSA. V lost 0 bases, J lost 5 bases, and 10 bases stayed unmatched. The CDR3 DNA, read in part, is TGTGCCAGCAGCTTAGCACCCGGGACAGTCGTCGACAATGAG. This gives the protein CASSLAPGTVVDNE. The complete CDR3 sequence is CASSLAPGTVVDNEQFF.

This clone appeared many times. The read ends 3 residues early relative to the CDR3; the germline J gene fills the gap. The V gene is TRBV5-1, the J gene TRBJ2-2; 8 bases match TRBD1. The V gene end was trimmed by 0 bases and the J gene end by 7 bases; junction bases not matched to a gene: 11. Per germline, CDR1 SGHRS and CDR2 YFSETQ. The CDR3 totals 17 residues. CDR3 sequence: CASSLAMVRGLVGELFF. CDR3 bases read: TGCGCCAGCAGCTTGGCCATGGTCAGGGGGCTCGTCGGGGAG.

This clone has at least ten counts. The read comes to an end 3 residues before the CDR3 does, leaving the germline J gene to fill in the end. The chain combines TRBV7-9 with TRBJ2-7, with 10 bases matching TRBD2. Germline V CDR1 and CDR2: SEHNR, FQNEAQ (reference sequence). V dropped 5 bases and J dropped 2; count of bases not matched to a gene: 3. The CDR3 is 14 residues long. The CDR3 DNA, read in part, is TGTGCCAGCAGCCCGGGACTAGCGACCTACGAG. The encoded protein is CASSPGLATYE. The whole CDR3 is CASSPGLATYEQYF.

Comments on this clone: The read falls 3 residues short of the CDR3 end, and the missing part is taken from the germline J gene. The chain has TRBV7-2 and TRBJ1-3, with 9 bases aligning to TRBD1. The CDR3 contains 12 residues. Germline V CDR1 and CDR2: SGHTA, FQGNSA. CDR3 region: CASSPGQGGIYF. The sequenced CDR3 bases are TGTGCCAGCAGCCCGGGACAGGGAGGG.

This clone was counted many times. The DNA read from the CDR3 is TGTGCCAGCAGTCCGGACAGGGGTGGCACAGATACG. Translated, it gives CASSPDRGGTDT. The whole CDR3 protein is CASSPDRGGTDTQYF. V and J are TRBV2 and TRBJ2-3, with 9 bases identical to TRBD1. The CDR3 end lies 3 residues beyond the end of the read and is filled in from the germline J gene. With 5 bases clipped from V and 1 base from J, the junction kept 4 bases outside the gene matches. The CDR3 totals 15 residues. Germline CDR1 is SNHLY and CDR2 is FYNNEI.

This clone appeared many times. With the read ending 3 residues before the CDR3 end, the germline J gene is used to fill in that end. The chain has TRBV7-2 and TRBJ2-5, with 10 bases aligning to TRBD2. The CDR3 length is 14 residues. V was pared by 5 bases and J by 7 bases, with 7 bases of the junction left unmatched. Germline V lookup: CDR1 SGHTA, CDR2 FQGNSA. Here the CDR3 reads CASSQQREGGTQYF. The CDR3 bases that were read are TGTGCCAGCAGCCAGCAGCGGGAGGGTGGGACC.

There are many counts of this clone. The CDR3 goes on 3 residues after the read ends, and that part is filled in from the germline J gene. The chain links TRBV13 to TRBJ1-4; 10 bases agree with TRBD1. The CDR3 has 12 residues. Germline CDR1 reads PRHDT; CDR2 reads FYEKMQ (reference sequence). This CDR3 reads CASSQGQGELFF. CDR3 DNA, as far as it was read: TGTGCCAGCAGCCAAGGACAGGGGGAA.

Ten or more counts support this clone. Read coverage stops 3 residues before the CDR3 terminus; the germline J gene supplies the remainder. V is TRBV5-1 and J is TRBJ1-6, with D perhaps TRBD1 (6 bases). The V end was cut by 3 bases, the J end by 10 bases, with 17 bases between. This CDR3 is built from 15 residues. CDR1 and CDR2 from the germline V gene are SGHRS and YFSETQ. The CDR3 spells CASSSRGDDRSPLHF. The sequenced CDR3 bases are TGCGCCAGCAGCTCCCGGGGGGACGACAGGTCACCC.

This clone was counted many times. The read comes to an end 3 residues before the CDR3 does, leaving the germline J gene to fill in the end. The chain combines TRBV5-5 with TRBJ2-7, with 7 bases fitting TRBD1. After removal of 4 bases from V and 5 bases from J, the junction contained 9 bases not matched to a gene. Germline loops: CDR1 SGHKS, CDR2 YYEKEE (reference sequence). The CDR3 sequence is 14 residues long. The CDR3 bases that were read are TGTGCCAGCAGCCAGTACAGGGGCAGGGACGAG. It yields the protein CASSQYRGRDE. The CDR3 reads in full as CASSQYRGRDEQYF. Filled out from reference TRBV5-5 and TRBJ2-7, the complete variable domain reads DAGVTQSPTHLIKTRGQQVTLRCSPISGHKSVSWYQQVLGQGPQFIFQYYEKEERGRGNFPDRFSARQFPNYSSELNVNALLLGDSALYLCASSQYRGRDEQYFGPGTRLTVT.

This clone was seen many times. The read falls 3 residues short of the CDR3 end, and the missing part is taken from the germline J gene. This chain links TRBV5-4 with TRBJ1-1, with a weak D call TRBD1 (5 bases). V lost 4 bases to trimming and J lost 3 bases, with 13 bases between them. Germline-derived CDR1 and CDR2 are SGHNT and YYREEE (reference sequence). This CDR3 has 14 amino acids. The CDR3 here is CASSTQRGDTEAFF. The CDR3 DNA, read in part, is TGTGCCAGCAGCACCCAGAGAGGGGACACTGAA.

This clone was seen ten or more times. The read halts 3 residues ahead of the CDR3 end, with the missing end drawn from the germline J gene. The chain carries TRBV5-1 and TRBJ2-2; 7 bases line up with TRBD1. The J segment lost 2 bases and the V segment lost 3 bases, leaving 4 bases of the junction unmatched. CDR3 length: 15 amino acids. Germline values: CDR1 SGHRS, CDR2 YFSETQ. CDR3 loop: CASSSRDRNTGELFF. Partial CDR3 DNA: TGCGCCAGCAGCTCCCGGGACAGAAACACCGGGGAG.

This clone has ten or more counts. The read ends 3 residues shy of where the CDR3 ends; the end is completed using the germline J gene. The rearrangement links TRBV20-1 to TRBJ1-5; D gene unclear. CDR1 and CDR2 from the germline V gene are DFQATT and SNEGSKA (reference sequence). V was shortened by 3 bases and J by 3 bases, with 15 bases between the two germline ends. This CDR3 is built from 15 residues. The CDR3 bases that were read are TGCAGTGCTAGTGAATCGGCGGGAATCAATCAGCCC. It is translated as CSASESAGINQP. The entire CDR3 sequence reads CSASESAGINQPQHF.

This clone showed up many times. The CDR3 end lies 3 residues beyond the end of the read and is filled in from the germline J gene. J is TRBJ2-1 and V is TRBV27, with 7 nucleotides matching TRBD1. CDR1 and CDR2 (germline): MNHEY, SMNVEV (reference sequence). CDR3 length: 14 amino acids. After removal of 2 bases from V and 2 bases from J, the junction contained 0 bases not matched to a gene. The CDR3 protein is CASSLGTAYNEQFF. Incomplete CDR3 DNA: TGTGCCAGCAGTTTAGGGACAGCCTACAATGAG.

This clone came up many times. Here the CDR3 reads CASSGTGNSPLHF. The sequenced part of the CDR3 DNA is TGTGCCAGCAGCGGTACAGGGAATTCACCC. J is TRBJ1-6 and V is TRBV7-9, with D perhaps TRBD1 (6 bases). The read ends 3 residues shy of where the CDR3 ends; the end is completed using the germline J gene. Trimming removed 5 bases from V and 7 bases from J, with 9 bases in between. Germline CDR1 reads SEHNR; CDR2 reads FQNEAQ (reference sequence). The length of the CDR3 is 13 residues.

This clone has ten or more counts. The CDR3 end is not reached by the read, which stops 3 residues before it; the germline J gene fills it in. V gene TRBV7-2 combines with J gene TRBJ1-5; TRBD1 might be the D (6 bases). Per germline, CDR1 SGHTA and CDR2 FQGNSA. The CDR3 consists of 13 residues. V was trimmed by 3 bases and J by 6 bases, leaving 9 bases between them. The DNA read from the CDR3 is TGTGCCAGCAGCTTGGGAGGGGGTCAGCCC. It yields the protein CASSLGGGQP. The full CDR3 sequence reads CASSLGGGQPQHF.

In its sample, this clone was seen many times. The missing CDR3 end, 3 residues past where the read stops, is filled in from the germline J gene. The rearrangement joins TRBV14 to TRBJ2-4, with D perhaps TRBD1 or TRBD2 (7 bases each). V lost 2 bases, J lost 6 bases, and 11 bases lay in between. This CDR3 has 14 amino acids. The V gene's germline CDR1 is SGHDN and CDR2 FVKESK. The CDR3 bases that were read are TGTGCCAGCAGCCAAACAGGGGAGGGAAACATT. Translation gives CASSQTGEGNI. The full CDR3 protein is CASSQTGEGNIQYF. Variable domain in full (rest from reference TRBV14 and TRBJ2-4): EAGVTQFPSHSVIEKGQTVTLRCDPISGHDNLYWYRRVMGKEIKFLLHFVKESKQDESGMPNNRFLAERTGGTYSTLKVQPAELEDSGVYFCASSQTGEGNIQYFGAGTRLSVL.

Many counts were recorded for this clone. The read ends 3 residues before the CDR3 terminus; that terminus is restored from the germline J gene. The chain links TRBV11-2 to TRBJ2-3, with D hard to call. The CDR3 extends over 12 amino acids. The germline V gene has CDR1 SGHAT and CDR2 FQNNGV. Trimming took 2 bases from V and 6 from J, leaving 6 bases between them. Incomplete CDR3 DNA: TGTGCCAGCAGCTTACCTACGGATACG. It yields the protein CASSLPTDT. The full-length CDR3 reads as CASSLPTDTQYF.

Ten or more counts support this clone. The read falls 3 residues short of the CDR3 end, and the missing part is taken from the germline J gene. V is TRBV12-3 or TRBV12-4 and J is TRBJ2-3; 9 positions agree with TRBD2. V shed 7 bases, J shed 8 bases, and the junction held 13 bases outside the gene matches. The CDR3 spans 15 residues. Partial CDR3 DNA: TGTGCCAGCACCTCATGGACTAGCGAGTTGGGTACG. Its protein is CASTSWTSELGT. The whole CDR3 is CASTSWTSELGTQYF.

In its sample, this clone was seen many times. Read data end 3 residues before the CDR3 end; the end is taken from the germline J gene. V and J are TRBV5-1 and TRBJ1-1, with TRBD1 as a possible D gene (6 bases). The CDR3 covers 13 residues. Germline V CDR1 and CDR2: SGHRS, YFSETQ. V lost 6 bases and J 6 bases, leaving 15 bases between the germline ends. The CDR3 bases that were read are TGCGCCAGCACTCCAGGGGTTAGAGCTGAA. Its translation is CASTPGVRAE. The full CDR3 protein reads CASTPGVRAEAFF.

This clone occurred many times. The read stops 3 residues short of the end of the CDR3; the missing end is completed from the germline J gene. The chain links TRBV6-4 to TRBJ1-2, with TRBD1 as a possible D gene (5 bases). V gave up 2 bases and J gave up 7 bases, with 14 bases separating them. The CDR3 loop spans 14 amino acids. In germline, CDR1 is MRHNA, CDR2 SNTAGT. The sequenced CDR3 bases are TGTGCCAGCAGTGACCCCGCAGGGAATGGTGGC. It specifies CASSDPAGNGG. The entire CDR3 protein is CASSDPAGNGGYTF.

This clone was detected ten times or more. The read falls 3 residues short of the CDR3 end, and the missing part is taken from the germline J gene. This chain links TRBV7-2 with TRBJ2-5; 10 bases agree with TRBD2. Germline V gene sequence: CDR1 SGHTA, CDR2 FQGNSA. This CDR3 is 14 amino acids long. Unmatched junction bases numbered 4, after V lost 5 bases and J lost 4 bases. The CDR3 reads CASSPTSGVETQYF. CDR3 DNA, as far as it was read: TGTGCCAGCAGCCCTACTAGCGGGGTAGAGACC.

In its sample, this clone was seen many times. The read ends 3 residues shy of where the CDR3 ends; the end is completed using the germline J gene. The chain combines TRBV9 with TRBJ2-1; TRBD2 aligns across 7 bases. This CDR3 spans 15 amino acids. J lost 4 bases, V lost 3 bases, and 7 bases had no gene match. Germline CDR1 and CDR2: SGDLS and YYNGEE. Incomplete CDR3 DNA: TGTGCCAGCAGCGGGGCGGGGGTGCGGTACAATGAG. Protein product: CASSGAGVRYNE. From start to end, the CDR3 is CASSGAGVRYNEQFF.

This clone was detected many times. The CDR3 extends 3 residues past the end of the read, so its final part is completed from the germline J gene. This chain uses TRBV7-8 with TRBJ1-4, with TRBD1 as a possible D gene (6 bases). The CDR3 is 16 amino acids. Germline V lookup: CDR1 SGHVS, CDR2 FQNEAQ. Trimming cost V 1 base and J 3 bases, with 12 bases left between them. This CDR3 is CASSLGGLKANEKLFF. The CDR3 bases that were read are TGTGCCAGCAGCTTAGGGGGGCTCAAGGCTAATGAAAAA.

This clone was counted at least ten times. The CDR3 goes on 3 residues after the read ends, and that part is filled in from the germline J gene. The rearrangement uses TRBV7-6 and TRBJ1-6, with D possibly being TRBD1 (5 bases). V lost 5 bases to trimming and J lost 6 bases, with 11 bases between them. Germline lookup yields CDR1 SGHVS and CDR2 FNYEAQ. This CDR3 has 14 residues. CDR3 DNA, as far as it was read: TGTGCCAGCAGCGCCAGGGACTTTAATTCACCC. This translates into CASSARDFNSP. The entire CDR3 protein is CASSARDFNSPLHF.

A few counts support this clone. The CDR3 goes on 3 residues after the read ends, and that part is filled in from the germline J gene. The chain combines TRBV7-2 with TRBJ1-5; D is possibly TRBD1 (5 bases). CDR3 length: 13 amino acids. V was trimmed by 4 bases and J by 6 bases, leaving 10 bases between them. Germline CDR1 is SGHTA and CDR2 is FQGNSA. Incomplete CDR3 DNA: TGTGCCAGCAGCTCCTGGGGGGGTCAGCCC. Amino acid sequence: CASSSWGGQP. The full CDR3 sequence reads CASSSWGGQPQHF.

This clone was recorded many times. The CDR3 end falls 3 residues outside the read, so it is completed with the germline J gene. This rearrangement joins TRBV7-2 to TRBJ1-4, with TRBD1 identical over 9 bases. CDR3 size: 15 residues. V was pared by 5 bases and J by 8 bases, with 9 bases of the junction left unmatched. CDR1 and CDR2 from the germline V gene are SGHTA and FQGNSA. The CDR3 sequence is CASSDPTGGREKLFF. The CDR3 DNA, read in part, is TGTGCCAGCAGCGACCCGACAGGGGGACGAGAAAAA.

This clone was seen ten or more times. Read coverage stops 3 residues before the CDR3 terminus; the germline J gene supplies the remainder. The V call is TRBV7-9, the J call TRBJ2-5, with a possible D match to TRBD1 (5 bases). The CDR3 is 14 residues long. V gave up 5 bases and J gave up 5 bases, with 15 bases separating them. Germline CDR1 SEHNR, CDR2 FQNEAQ (reference sequence). Partial CDR3 DNA: TGTGCCAGCAGCAGGGGTGGAGTCGGGGAGACC. Translation gives CASSRGGVGET. The CDR3 in its entirety is CASSRGGVGETQYF.

This clone has at least ten counts. The CDR3 end lies 3 residues beyond the end of the read and is filled in from the germline J gene. The chain joins TRBV7-8 to TRBJ1-5; D unresolved. The V end lost 4 bases, the J end lost 6 bases, and 16 bases lay between the germline ends. Per germline, CDR1 SGHVS and CDR2 FQNEAQ. The CDR3 loop spans 15 amino acids. This chain's CDR3 is CASSSLGYSGQPQHF. The CDR3 DNA, read in part, is TGTGCCAGCAGCTCACTCGGATACAGCGGTCAGCCC. The full variable domain, rest sourced from reference TRBV7-8 and TRBJ1-5, is GAGVSQSPRYKVAKRGQDVALRCDPISGHVSLFWYQQALGQGPEFLTYFQNEAQLDKSGLPSDRFFAERPEGSVSTLKIQRTQQEDSAVYLCASSSLGYSGQPQHFGDGTRLSIL.

At least ten counts were recorded for this clone. The read ends 3 residues shy of where the CDR3 ends; the end is completed using the germline J gene. The V call is TRBV20-1, the J call TRBJ2-5; 11 nucleotides match TRBD2. Germline CDR1 and CDR2: DFQATT and SNEGSKA (reference sequence). The CDR3 length is 15 residues. V gave up 1 base and J gave up 5 bases; unmatched junction bases: 6. The CDR3 reads CSARGLAGPRETQYF. Incomplete CDR3 DNA: TGCAGTGCTAGAGGACTAGCGGGACCTAGGGAGACC.